The 12 T cell receptor beta chains reported below all come from one sample, sequenced in a study of cytomegalovirus exposure and HLA in healthy donors. The primer mix had 60 Vbeta and 13 Jbeta primers. Libraries were prepared by immunoSEQ multiplex PCR; TCRdb keeps only in-frame clonotypes and omits some of them. The sample lists 95,000 to 150,000 clones, 70% to 80% seen once, with approximately 3.6% in the top ten. Sequencing used PBMCs. These receptors all come from a man aged 30-40 years in good health and CMV-seronegative.

The chain couples TRBV4-2 to TRBJ2-5, with a tentative D call TRBD1 (6 bases). Trimming removed 1 base from V and 3 bases from J, with 6 bases in between. Germline V gives CDR1 LGHNA, CDR2 YNFKEQ. This CDR3 spans 13 amino acids. The CDR3: CASSQGTEETQYF. CDR3 sequence (DNA): TGTGCCAGCAGCCAAGGGACAGAAGAGACCCAGTACTTC.

The rearrangement joins TRBV10-3 to TRBJ1-2; the match to TRBD1 covers 8 bases. CDR3 length: 14 amino acids. Germline CDR1 reads ENHRY; CDR2 reads SYGVKD. J gave up 6 bases and V 6 bases, and 9 bases lay outside the gene matches. CDR3 DNA: TGTGCCATCAGGGATTCTGGGGACAGGCATGGCTACACCTTC. It translates to CAIRDSGDRHGYTF.

This clone was counted only a few times. J is TRBJ1-1 and V is TRBV7-8; D is uncertain. Trimming shortened V by 1 base and J by 8 bases, and 11 bases separated the two germline ends. The CDR3 sequence is 13 residues long. Germline V CDR1 and CDR2: SGHVS, FQNEAQ. The CDR3 spells CASSLVGSFEAFF. The CDR3 region has the DNA TGTGCCAGCAGCTTAGTAGGTAGCTTCGAAGCTTTCTTT. The full variable domain, with the rest looked up from reference TRBV7-8 and TRBJ1-1, is GAGVSQSPRYKVAKRGQDVALRCDPISGHVSLFWYQQALGQGPEFLTYFQNEAQLDKSGLPSDRFFAERPEGSVSTLKIQRTQQEDSAVYLCASSLVGSFEAFFGQGTRLTVV.

The V gene is TRBV18, the J gene TRBJ2-3; 13 bases map to TRBD2. The CDR3 is 18 amino acids. With 3 bases clipped from V and 0 bases from J, the junction kept 6 bases outside the gene matches. Looked up from germline, CDR1 is KGHSH and CDR2 is LQKENI. CDR3 sequence reads: CASSPSGLAGPSTDTQYF. In DNA, the CDR3 is TGTGCCAGCTCACCCTCGGGACTAGCGGGACCTAGCACAGATACGCAGTATTTT. The full variable domain, rest sourced from reference TRBV18 and TRBJ2-3, is NAGVMQNPRHLVRRRGQEARLRCSPMKGHSHVYWYRQLPEEGLKFMVYLQKENIIDESGMPKERFSAEFPKEGPSILRIQQVVRGDSAAYFCASSPSGLAGPSTDTQYFGPGTRLTVL.

The chain recombines TRBV10-3 with TRBJ2-2, with D unclear. V was trimmed by 7 bases and J by 2 bases, leaving 5 bases between them. This CDR3 contains 12 residues. Looked up from germline, CDR1 is ENHRY and CDR2 is SYGVKD. The CDR3 coding sequence is TGTGCCATCACGAGTAACACCGGGGAGCTGTTTTTT. This translates into CAITSNTGELFF.

Only a few counts were recorded for this clone. The V and J genes are TRBV6-4 and TRBJ1-2; D is unresolved. The germline V and J ends were trimmed by 0 bases and 7 bases, with 12 bases remaining between them. CDR3 size: 14 residues. CDR1 MRHNA and CDR2 SNTAGT come from the germline V gene. CDR3 residues: CASSDSEGLGGYTF. The CDR3 DNA reads as TGTGCCAGCAGTGACTCGGAGGGATTAGGTGGCTACACCTTC.

The V call is TRBV28, the J call TRBJ1-1; D is unclear. This CDR3 spans 11 amino acids. V was trimmed by 8 bases and J by 1 base, leaving 5 bases between them. Germline lookup yields CDR1 MDHEN and CDR2 SYDVKM. CDR3 sequence reads: CASRGNTEAFF. The CDR3 coding sequence is TGTGCCAGCCGGGGGAACACTGAAGCTTTCTTT.

The CDR3 DNA reads TGTGCCAGCAGTTTATCGCACAGTCTTAGTTTCGAGCAGTACTTC. Protein: CASSLSHSLSFEQYF. This sequence joins TRBV27 and TRBJ2-7, with D unresolved. This CDR3 region has 15 residues. Germline-derived CDR1 and CDR2 are MNHEY and SMNVEV (reference sequence). Trimming took off 0 bases at V and 6 bases at J, with 15 bases between the two ends.

This rearrangement joins TRBV19 to TRBJ1-5; D perhaps matches TRBD1 (5 bases). The CDR3 contains 13 residues. V was shortened by 4 bases and J by 1 base, with 5 bases between the two germline ends. CDR1 and CDR2 from the germline V gene are LNHDA and SQIVND (reference sequence). The CDR3 coding sequence is TGTGCCAGTAGTAAGGGGAGCAATCAGCCCCAGCATTTT. This translates into CASSKGSNQPQHF.

V gene TRBV27 combines with J gene TRBJ1-5; D might be TRBD1 (5 bases). Germline assignment: CDR1 MNHEY and CDR2 SMNVEV (reference sequence). V lost 2 bases and J 4 bases, leaving 9 bases between the germline ends. The CDR3 spans 14 residues. The CDR3 sequence is CASSLGTGNQPQHF. CDR3 DNA: TGTGCCAGCAGTTTAGGAACAGGTAATCAGCCCCAGCATTTT.

V is TRBV30 and J is TRBJ1-1; D call uncertain. Germline CDR1 reads GTSNPN; CDR2 reads SVGIG (reference sequence). The V gene lost 3 bases and the J gene lost 10 bases, with 18 bases spanning the gap. There are 13 residues in the CDR3. Here the CDR3 reads CAWRPRTDLRAFF. The CDR3 DNA reads as TGTGCCTGGAGGCCAAGGACGGACTTGAGAGCTTTCTTT.

This sequence joins TRBV18 and TRBJ1-5, with D unresolved. CDR3 size: 12 residues. Trimming stripped 0 bases from V and 5 bases from J, with 2 bases between. The germline gives CDR1 KGHSH, CDR2 LQKENI. CDR3 sequence: CASSPPDQPQHF. In DNA, the CDR3 is TGTGCCAGCTCACCACCCGATCAGCCCCAGCATTTT.